This T cell receptor beta chain was retrieved from a study of blood T cell repertoires in COVID-19. Study-level information: COVID-19 samples collected from the United States, Italy and Spain covered acute and convalescent phases. T cells, B-cell-depleted T cells, or PBMCs supplied cDNA or gDNA.

This clone has only one observation. The repertoire was sequenced with immunoSEQ multiplex PCR; TCRdb's copy has only in-frame clones and lacks some. The sample consists of 200,000 to 250,000 clones, around 87% of them appearing once. V lost 4 bases, J lost 2 bases, and 19 bases lay in between. The CDR3 totals 18 residues. Germline CDR1 SGHRS, CDR2 YFSETQ. The sequence derives from a man aged 60-69 years with acute or convalescent COVID-19. V usage is TRBV5-1 and J usage is TRBJ2-6; D is possibly TRBD1 (6 bases). Sequenced input: peripheral blood. The chain's CDR3 is CASSPRQVGPTGANVLTF. The CDR3 DNA reads as TGCGCCAGCAGCCCCCGACAGGTGGGGCCCACTGGGGCCAACGTCCTGACTTTC.